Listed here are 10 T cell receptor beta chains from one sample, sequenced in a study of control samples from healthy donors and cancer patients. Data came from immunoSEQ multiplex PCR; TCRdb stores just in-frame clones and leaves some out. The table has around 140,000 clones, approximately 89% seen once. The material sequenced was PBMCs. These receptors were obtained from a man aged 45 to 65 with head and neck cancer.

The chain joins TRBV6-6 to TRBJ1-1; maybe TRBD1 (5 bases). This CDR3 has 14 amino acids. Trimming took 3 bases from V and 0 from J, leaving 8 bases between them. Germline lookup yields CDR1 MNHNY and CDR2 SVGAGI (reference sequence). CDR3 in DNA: TGTGCCAGCAGTTATAGAGGGGTGAACACTGAAGCTTTCTTT. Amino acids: CASSYRGVNTEAFF.

The CDR3 bases are TGCAGCGTTGTAGGACAGGGGGCCTCCTACGAGCAGTACTTC. This sequence encodes CSVVGQGASYEQYF. The chain links TRBV29-1 to TRBJ2-7, with 11 nucleotides matching TRBD1. Germline V gene data show CDR1 as SQVTM and CDR2 as ANQGSEA. The V and J ends lost 4 bases and 0 bases, in that order; junction bases with no gene match: 2. The CDR3 sequence is 14 residues long.

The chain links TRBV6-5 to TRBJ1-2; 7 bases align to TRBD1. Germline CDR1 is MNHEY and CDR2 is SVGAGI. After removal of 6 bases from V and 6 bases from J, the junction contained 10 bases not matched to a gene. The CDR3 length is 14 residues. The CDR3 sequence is CASRTQGSLDGYTF. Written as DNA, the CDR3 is TGTGCCAGCAGGACACAGGGGTCGTTAGATGGCTACACCTTC.

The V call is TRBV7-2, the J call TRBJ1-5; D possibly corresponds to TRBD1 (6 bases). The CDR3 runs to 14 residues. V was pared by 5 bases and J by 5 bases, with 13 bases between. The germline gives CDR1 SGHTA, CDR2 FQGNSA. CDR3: CASSLYRADQPQHF. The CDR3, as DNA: TGTGCCAGCAGCCTCTACAGGGCAGATCAGCCCCAGCATTTT.

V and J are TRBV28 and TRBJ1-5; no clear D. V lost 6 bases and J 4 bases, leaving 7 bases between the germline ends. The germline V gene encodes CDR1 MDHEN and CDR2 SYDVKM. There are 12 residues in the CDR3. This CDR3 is CASRIQNQPQHF. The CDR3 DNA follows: TGTGCCAGCAGGATTCAAAATCAGCCCCAGCATTTT.

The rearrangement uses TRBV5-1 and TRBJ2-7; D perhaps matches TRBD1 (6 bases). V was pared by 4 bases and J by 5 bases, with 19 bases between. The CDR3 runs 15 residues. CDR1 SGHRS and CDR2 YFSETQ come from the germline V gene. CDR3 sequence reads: CASSPEGDPGDEQYF. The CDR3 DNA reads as TGCGCCAGCAGCCCTGAGGGGGATCCCGGTGACGAGCAGTACTTC.

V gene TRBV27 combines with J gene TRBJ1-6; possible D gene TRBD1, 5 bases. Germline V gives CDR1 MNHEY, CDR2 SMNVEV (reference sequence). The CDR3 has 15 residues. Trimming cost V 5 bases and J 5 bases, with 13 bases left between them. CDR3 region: CASSNRPAHNSPLHF. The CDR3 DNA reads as TGTGCCAGCAGTAACAGGCCAGCCCATAATTCACCCCTCCACTTT.

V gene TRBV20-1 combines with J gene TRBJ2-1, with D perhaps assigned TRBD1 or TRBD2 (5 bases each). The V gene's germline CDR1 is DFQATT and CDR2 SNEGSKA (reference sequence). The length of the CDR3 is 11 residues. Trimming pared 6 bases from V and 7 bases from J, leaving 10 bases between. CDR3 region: CSALRGNEQFF. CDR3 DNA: TGCAGTGCGCTGAGGGGTAATGAGCAGTTCTTC.

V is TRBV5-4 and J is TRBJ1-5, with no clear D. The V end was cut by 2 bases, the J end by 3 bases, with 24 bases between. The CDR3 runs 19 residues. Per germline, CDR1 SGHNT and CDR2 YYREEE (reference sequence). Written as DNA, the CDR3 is TGTGCCAGCAGCTTCCAGGCGACCTCGCGAGATTTTCACAATCAGCCCCAGCATTTT. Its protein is CASSFQATSRDFHNQPQHF. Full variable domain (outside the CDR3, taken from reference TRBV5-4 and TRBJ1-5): ETGVTQSPTHLIKTRGQQVTLRCSSQSGHNTVSWYQQALGQGPQFIFQYYREEENGRGNFPPRFSGLQFPNYSSELNVNALELDDSALYLCASSFQATSRDFHNQPQHFGDGTRLSIL.

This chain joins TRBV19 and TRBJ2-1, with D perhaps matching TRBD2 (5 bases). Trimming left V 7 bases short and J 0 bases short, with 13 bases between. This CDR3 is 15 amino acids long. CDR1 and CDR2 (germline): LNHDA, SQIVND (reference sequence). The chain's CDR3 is CASTISGSSYNEQFF. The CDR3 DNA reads TGTGCCAGTACCATATCGGGGAGCTCCTACAATGAGCAGTTCTTC.